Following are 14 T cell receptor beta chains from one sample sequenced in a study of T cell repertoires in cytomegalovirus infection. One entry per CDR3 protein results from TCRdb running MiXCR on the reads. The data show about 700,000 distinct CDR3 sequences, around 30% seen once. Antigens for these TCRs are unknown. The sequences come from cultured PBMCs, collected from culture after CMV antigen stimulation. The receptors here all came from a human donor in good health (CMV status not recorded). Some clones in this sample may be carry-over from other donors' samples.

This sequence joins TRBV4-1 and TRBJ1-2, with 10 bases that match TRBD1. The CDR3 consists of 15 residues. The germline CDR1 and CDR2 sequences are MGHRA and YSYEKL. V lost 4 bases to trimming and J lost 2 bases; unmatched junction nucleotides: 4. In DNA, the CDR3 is TGCGCCAGCAGCCCGAGACAGGGGGCCAACTATGGCTACACCTTC. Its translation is CASSPRQGANYGYTF.

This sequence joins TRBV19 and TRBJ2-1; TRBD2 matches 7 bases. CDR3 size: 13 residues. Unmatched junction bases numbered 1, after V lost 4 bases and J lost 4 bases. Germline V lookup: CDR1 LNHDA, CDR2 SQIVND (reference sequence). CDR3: CASSNGGYNEQFF. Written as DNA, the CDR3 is TGTGCCAGTAGTAACGGGGGGTACAATGAGCAGTTCTTC.

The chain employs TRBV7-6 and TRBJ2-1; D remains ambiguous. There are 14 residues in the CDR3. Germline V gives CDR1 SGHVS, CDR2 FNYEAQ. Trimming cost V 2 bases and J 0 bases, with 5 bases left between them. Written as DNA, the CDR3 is TGTGCCAGCAGCTTAACGAGCTCCTACAATGAGCAGTTCTTC. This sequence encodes CASSLTSSYNEQFF. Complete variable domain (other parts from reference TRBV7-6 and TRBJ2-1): GAGVSQSPRYKVTKRGQDVALRCDPISGHVSLYWYRQALGQGPEFLTYFNYEAQQDKSGLPNDRFSAERPEGSISTLTIQRTEQRDSAMYRCASSLTSSYNEQFFGPGTRLTVL.

The CDR3 DNA is TGTGCCAGCACCGTTGTCGGGACTGAAGCTTTCTTT. Its translation is CASTVVGTEAFF. The V gene is TRBV12-3 or TRBV12-4, the J gene TRBJ1-1; D unclear. CDR3 size: 12 residues. Trimming took off 7 bases at V and 5 bases at J, with 11 bases between the two ends.

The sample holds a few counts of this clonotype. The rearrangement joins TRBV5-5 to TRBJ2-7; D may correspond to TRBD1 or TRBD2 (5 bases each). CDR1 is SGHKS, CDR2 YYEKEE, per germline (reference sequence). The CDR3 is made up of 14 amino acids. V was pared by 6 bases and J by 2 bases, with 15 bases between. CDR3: CASKWFGDAYEQYF. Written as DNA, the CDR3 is TGTGCCAGCAAGTGGTTTGGGGACGCCTACGAGCAGTACTTC.

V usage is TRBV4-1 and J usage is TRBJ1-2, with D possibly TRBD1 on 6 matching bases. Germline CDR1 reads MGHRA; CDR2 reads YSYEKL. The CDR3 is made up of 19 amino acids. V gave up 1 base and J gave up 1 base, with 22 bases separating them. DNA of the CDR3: TGCGCCAGCAGCCAAGTTTTTATGTCGGGACACCGAGGTAACTATGGCTACACCTTC. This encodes CASSQVFMSGHRGNYGYTF.

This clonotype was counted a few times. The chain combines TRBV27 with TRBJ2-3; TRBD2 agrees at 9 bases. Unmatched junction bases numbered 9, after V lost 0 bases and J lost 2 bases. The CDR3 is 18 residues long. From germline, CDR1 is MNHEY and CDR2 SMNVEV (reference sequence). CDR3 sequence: CASSLSALAGVITDTQYF. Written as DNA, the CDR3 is TGTGCCAGCAGTTTATCGGCGTTAGCGGGGGTGATCACAGATACGCAGTATTTT.

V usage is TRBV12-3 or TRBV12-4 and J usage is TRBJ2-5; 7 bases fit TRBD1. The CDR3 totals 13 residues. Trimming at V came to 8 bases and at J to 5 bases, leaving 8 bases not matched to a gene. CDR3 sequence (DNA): TGTGCCAGCGCGCCACAGGGGTACGAGACCCAGTACTTC. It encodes CASAPQGYETQYF.

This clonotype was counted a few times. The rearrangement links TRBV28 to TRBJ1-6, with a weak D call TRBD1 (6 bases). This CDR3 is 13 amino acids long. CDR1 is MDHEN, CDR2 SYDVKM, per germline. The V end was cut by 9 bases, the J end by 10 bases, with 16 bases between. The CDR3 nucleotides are TGTGCCAGTGACAGGATTCAGCGATCACCCCTCCACTTT. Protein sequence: CASDRIQRSPLHF.

CDR3 sequence (DNA): TGTGCCAGCAGCTTGGGAGGGAGACAGGCTGAAGCTTTCTTT. Amino acids: CASSLGGRQAEAFF. The genes are TRBV5-6 and TRBJ1-1; D is perhaps TRBD1 (6 bases). The germline V gene has CDR1 SGHDT and CDR2 YYEEEE. This CDR3 region has 14 residues. V was shortened by 0 bases and J by 6 bases, with 12 bases between the two germline ends.

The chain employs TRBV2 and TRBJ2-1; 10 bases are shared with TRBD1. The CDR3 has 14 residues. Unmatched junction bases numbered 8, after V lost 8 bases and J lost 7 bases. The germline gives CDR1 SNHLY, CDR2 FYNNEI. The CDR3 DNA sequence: TGTGCCAGCCAGGGACAGGGGATGAAGAATGAGCAGTTCTTC. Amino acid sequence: CASQGQGMKNEQFF.

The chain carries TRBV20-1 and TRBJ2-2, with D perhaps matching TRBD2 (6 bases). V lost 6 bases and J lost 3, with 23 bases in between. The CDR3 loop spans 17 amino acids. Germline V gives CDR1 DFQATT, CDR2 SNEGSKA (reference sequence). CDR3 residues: CSAYLSGALKDTGELFF. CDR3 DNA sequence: TGCAGTGCATATCTATCGGGAGCTCTTAAGGACACCGGGGAGCTGTTTTTT.

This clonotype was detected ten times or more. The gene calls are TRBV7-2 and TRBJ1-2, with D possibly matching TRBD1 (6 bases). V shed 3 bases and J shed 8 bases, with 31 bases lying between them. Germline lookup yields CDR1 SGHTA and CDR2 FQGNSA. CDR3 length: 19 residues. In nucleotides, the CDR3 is TGTGCCAGCAGCTTTTTGATGCGGGGGGGGCGAAAATCCCATGCAGGCTACACCTTC. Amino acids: CASSFLMRGGRKSHAGYTF.

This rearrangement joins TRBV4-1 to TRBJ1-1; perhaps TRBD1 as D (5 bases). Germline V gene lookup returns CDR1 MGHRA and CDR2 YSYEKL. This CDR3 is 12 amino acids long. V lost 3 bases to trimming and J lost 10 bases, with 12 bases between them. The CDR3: CASSQPTGGAFF. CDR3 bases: TGCGCCAGCAGCCAGCCCACAGGAGGAGCTTTCTTT.